This T cell receptor (beta chain) was observed in a study of cytomegalovirus exposure and HLA in healthy donors (dated by TCRdb to between 2016 and 2019). Regarding the complete study: An earlier analysis of approximately 640 of the donors reported roughly 270 Gb of sequence data and roughly 110 million unique TCR beta sequences from about 179 million T cells. A separate validation cohort of roughly 110 different subjects was used in addition to the 666-subject first cohort. Both class I and class II loci were covered by HLA typing, at four-digit resolution. The T cell repertoires of 666 subjects were profiled by immunosequencing and related to cytomegalovirus serostatus. To decide whether each TCR beta V gene segment behaved as functional or pseudogenic, an earlier analysis of some 570 of the donors relied on high-throughput TCR beta sequencing. In the later analysis, no new phenotypic data were used to find candidate immune exposures; instead, reliance was placed on TCR beta sequences and their occurrence across donors. An early release covering roughly 580 HLA-typed donors comprised about 290 gigabases of sequencing data and tens of millions of unique TCR sequences. High-throughput TCR immunosequencing, statistical association of individual TCRs with disease status, and machine learning were combined to predict cytomegalovirus infection status. Genome-wide SNP genotypes for about 55% of the roughly 670 donors were used in a later genetic analysis, which treated that subset as a discovery cohort. The study was designed to test whether signatures of past pathogen exposure could be identified by cataloging public T cell receptors. Of the roughly 430 genotyped donors, approximately 83% fell in the genetic ancestry cluster associated with self-reported Caucasian donors. In a later analysis, previously published TCR beta repertoires from 666 donors were re-analyzed and high-resolution HLA genotyping was added so that TCR occurrence patterns could be studied. Typing coverage varied by locus: about 620-640 donors for A, B, C, DRB1 and DQB1; approximately 520 for DQA1; approximately 570 for DPA1; more than 450 for DPB1. All discovery cohort repertoires had been generated using a single sequencing platform. Donor age, sex, ethnicity and CMV serostatus were collected together with the repertoire data. Roughly five DR-DQ haplotypes were treated as single units for association and clustering because of strong linkage in the cohort. On average, roughly 240,000 unique TCR beta nucleotide sequences were sequenced per donor among some 420 genotyped donors of the cohort, with 15% to 20% of those sequences being non-productive.

The cohort comprised around 690 healthy bone marrow donors. Cohort members were all nominally healthy when sampled, although unrecorded immune exposures were likely present. The donor tested CMV seropositive, placing the donor among the 289 seropositive members of the cohort. Every donor gave a peripheral blood sample, and the peripheral blood mononuclear cells from that sample were used for TCR beta sequencing. The Qiagen DNeasy Blood Extraction Kit was used to extract genomic DNA from the blood cell samples. On this clone: There is no known antigen for this receptor. Base quality data are lacking; no much larger clone is found one base away.

Libraries were made using the immunoSEQ multiplex PCR assay. A mixture of 60 forward primers for TCR Vbeta segments and 13 reverse primers for TCR Jbeta segments was used in the multiplex PCR. Amplification of the CDR3 region of rearranged TCR beta genes was performed with a multiplex PCR assay on genomic DNA. The Illumina HiSeq System was used to sequence the amplified TCR beta libraries as 87-base-pair reads. As for the authors' bioinformatics: Across the 670 or so repertoires, a later analysis counted some 81 million unique TCR beta chains, around 11 million of which were shared by at least two donors. A nearest-neighbor algorithm error-corrected the raw reads and collapsed the reads into unique sequences, merging closely related sequences to remove PCR and sequencing errors. CDR3 sequences were aligned to IMGT reference sequences to assign V, D and J gene segments. For a sequence to be retained, a match of at least six nucleotides was required to both a V gene segment and a J gene segment. A rearrangement counted as productive if the CDR3 had no stop codons and remained in frame with V and J, and every other rearrangement counted as non-productive. Following IMGT convention, CDR3 was defined as the stretch from the second conserved V-encoded cysteine to the conserved J-encoded phenylalanine. The earlier analysis of 450 to 750 of the donors excluded any sequence lacking an unambiguous match to a single V gene segment. An earlier analysis of under 750 of the donors called V segments functional above 56.7% productive rearrangements and segregating when the between-donor standard deviation exceeded 5%. A statistical classification framework was developed to diagnose cytomegalovirus status using the catalog of TCR beta chain sequences. In a later analysis, V and J genes were assigned by comparing TCR nucleotide sequences against IMGT/GENE-DB human TR gene sequences. In a later analysis, CDR3 sequences and most-parsimonious VDJ recombination scenarios were assigned using the TCRdist pipeline. In a later analysis, each TCR beta chain was defined by its CDR3 amino acid sequence together with its V-gene family, and reads without a unique V-gene family were excluded. To address suspected cross-contamination and a sequencing artifact, a later analysis removed several hundred highly shared, low-generation-probability nucleotide sequences. A later analysis calculated a clonal expansion index for each public chain from normalized within-repertoire ranks of inferred template counts. In a later analysis, generation probabilities were computed using a VDJ recombination model fitted to out-of-frame rearrangements, and the results were checked against IGoR. Hypergeometric tests were used in a later analysis to score TCR-TCR, TCR-HLA and TCR-CMV co-occurrence, with a repertoire-size bias correction applied to the TCR pairs. To estimate false discovery rates, a later analysis permuted the HLA or CMV assignments 20 times. In a later analysis, co-occurring TCRs were grouped with DBSCAN, and TCRdist sequence similarity was added when clustering was performed within HLA-allele-positive subsets. Repertoires with fewer than 30,000 or more than 120,000 public chains were left out of co-occurrence clustering, as were five repertoires with anomalous nucleotide sharing. Not all clones reach the TCRdb copy of this immuneACCESS table, which keeps in-frame sequences only. Checked studies attribute under half of the gap to unresolved V genes and leave the rest unexplained. The V and J calls and the clone size are those of that table, but D and trimming were determined from the DNA. The sample data list 150,000 or so clones, and around 80% of these were observed just once. About 5.6% of the sample rests with the top ten.

The investigation overall reported the following: The authors suggested that the approach could potentially be extended to other disease states and immunological phenotypes. Because HLA typing was unavailable for some donors at each locus, only the typed subset was used in association tests. A later analysis associated some 17,000 TCR beta sequences with specific HLA alleles at a false discovery rate of 0.05. A cluster of highly shared sequence variants was judged likely to represent a technical artifact of the sequencing pipeline. Broadly in line with IMGT annotations, most TCR beta V segments showed up in productive rearrangements about 87% or about 30% of the time in an earlier analysis of some 590 of the donors. For the cohort, immune exposure information was limited to CMV serostatus. According to a later genetic analysis, donors in an Asian-associated ancestry cluster had fewer N-insertions in productive TCRs than the roughly 670-donor mean. An association between a missense DCLRE1C variant and V-gene and J-gene trimming of TCR beta chains was found in a later genetic analysis and replicated in an independent cohort. A further reported finding was that TCR beta sequences accurately predicted the HLA-A and HLA-B alleles for most subjects in the first cohort. Linkage disequilibrium might explain the correlated functional status among segregating V segments, but an unknown experimental factor could not be excluded. According to a later analysis, most CMV-associated TCR beta chains appeared to be HLA-restricted, and the HLA associations seemed to be driven largely by CMV exposure. In the study, around 150 TCR beta chains were listed as associated with cytomegalovirus. Roughly uniform sequencing depth across donors was assumed in presence/absence analyses, although this assumption may not hold. A few of the identified cytomegalovirus-associated TCR beta chains were confirmed in vitro to be specific for cytomegalovirus antigens. Most TCR sequences were observed very rarely across donors, whereas some public TCRs were present in many individuals. When HLA alleles, especially DR and DQ, strongly co-occurred, attributing TCR associations to individual alleles was difficult. A later analysis found that TCR association rates varied across HLA loci, with DRB1 alleles showing the most associated TCRs and HLA-C alleles the fewest. A later analysis found that HLA-associated TCR beta chains were more clonally expanded and had lower generation probabilities than equally common non-associated chains. Seventeen rarely observed V segments, including chromosome 9 orphons, were excluded from the earlier analysis of 550 to 700 of the donors because counts were too low. The cohort was sequenced for TCR beta chains only, and without alpha or paired-chain data the features that could be detected were limited. Several of the top co-occurrence clusters appeared to be linked to parvovirus B19, influenza, CMV and Epstein-Barr virus, according to a later analysis. In both the original and validation cohorts, the classifier was reported to diagnose cytomegalovirus status with high specificity and sensitivity.

The receptor was isolated from a man younger than 45 in good health and CMV-seropositive. The sequenced material came from PBMCs.

The DNA sequence is as follows: TGTGCCAGCAGCATCACGCCGGGGGGAGGGTCCTACGAGCAGTACTTC. It translates to CASSITPGGGSYEQYF. Recombination linked TRBV28 to TRBJ2-7; TRBD2 aligns with 7 central bases. Taken from the germline V gene, the CDR1 and CDR2 loops are MDHEN and SYDVKM. From the cysteine through the phenylalanine, the CDR3 covers 16 amino acids. Only CDR3 DNA is held: 48 bases, read in frame from base 1. After removal of 6 bases from V and 1 base from J, the junction retains 12 bases not matched to a gene. Joined to the reference TRBV28 and TRBJ2-7 proteins, this CDR3 gives the full variable domain: DVKVTQSSRYLVKRTGEKVFLECVQDMDHENMFWYRQDPGLGLRLIYFSYDVKMKEKGDIPEGYSVSREKKERFSLILESASTNQTSMYLCASSITPGGGSYEQYFGPGTRLTVT.